Included here is one TCR beta chain sequence, with context. No antigen is known for it. This entry is derived from a study of blood T cells in healthy people across ages. Overall study context: About one barcoded beta molecule per two T cells was captured by template switching.

V shed 0 bases and J 5 bases; nucleotides not matched to a gene: 10. The germline CDR1 and CDR2 sequences are DFQATT and SNEGSKA (reference sequence). This CDR3 is 16 amino acids long. Study conclusions and caveats: Naive and antigen-experienced cells were not separated, limiting conclusive comparison.

A second PCR of roughly 7 to 11 cycles used a sample-barcoded 5' primer and a J-beta primer mix. With 12 random nucleotides, a template-switch adaptor tagged each individual cDNA molecule. One entry per CDR3 protein, called by TCRdb with MiXCR from the 5' RACE reads. The sample consists of about 670,000 distinct CDR3 sequences, 40% to 65% of them appearing once. The chain recombines TRBV20-1 with TRBJ2-5; 9 bases align to TRBD2. Sequencing was performed on blood. This sequence was found in an elderly woman in good health. CDR3 nucleotide sequence: TGCAGTGCTAGAGAGGGAATAGCGGGAGACAGTGAGACCCAGTACTTC. Protein product: CSAREGIAGDSETQYF.